Listed below are T cell receptor beta chains from one sample, sequenced in a study of blood T cell repertoires in COVID-19. Here immunoSEQ multiplex PCR was the method, and the copy in TCRdb shows in-frame clones only, minus some. Found here are just under 150,000 clones, roughly 90% of them singletons; the top ten hold around 1.5%. The sequencing input was peripheral blood. The source of these receptors is a human donor in a cohort sampled during active COVID-19. Both conserved end residues are part of each CDR3. The order of the fields is CDR3 length, V gene, D gene, J gene, CDR3 protein, CDR3 DNA. The D gene is left open where the match is weak.

>16|TRBV9|TRBD2|TRBJ2-1
CATSVTRGGAGDEQFF
TGCGCCACCAGCGTAACTCGCGGGGGGGCCGGGGATGAGCAGTTCTTC
>16|TRBV7-9|-|TRBJ2-7
CASSLISTRPFHEQYF
TGTGCCAGCAGCTTAATTTCAACTAGACCGTTCCACGAGCAGTACTTC
>13|TRBV7-9|-|TRBJ2-7
CASSQDTDYEQYF
TGTGCCAGCAGCCAAGACACCGACTACGAGCAGTACTTC
>13|TRBV7-9|TRBD1|TRBJ1-1
CASSQTGGTEAFF
TGTGCCAGCAGCCAAACAGGGGGCACTGAAGCTTTCTTT
>14|TRBV5-4|TRBD2|TRBJ2-3
CASSLLAGADTQYF
TGTGCCAGCAGCTTGTTAGCGGGGGCAGATACGCAGTATTTT
>14|TRBV19|-|TRBJ2-7
CASSRGQSTIEQYF
TGTGCCAGTAGTCGCGGACAGAGCACGATCGAGCAGTACTTC
>15|TRBV3-1/TRBV3-2|TRBD1|TRBJ2-1
CASSQGQGRGNEQFF
TGTGCCAGCAGCCAAGGACAGGGGAGAGGCAATGAGCAGTTCTTC
>14|TRBV9|-|TRBJ1-2
CASSPLGANYGYTF
TGTGCCAGCAGCCCTCTCGGAGCTAACTATGGCTACACCTTC
>13|TRBV30|-|TRBJ1-3
CAWSLEGEGTIYF
TGTGCCTGGAGTTTAGAGGGGGAGGGCACCATATATTTT
>15|TRBV5-1|-|TRBJ2-1
CASSLLGLSYNEQFF
TGCGCCAGCAGCTTGCTAGGACTAAGCTACAATGAGCAGTTCTTC
>13|TRBV15|-|TRBJ2-1
CATSRDRTGIRFF
TGTGCCACCAGCAGAGATCGTACGGGGATTAGGTTCTTC
>17|TRBV18|TRBD1|TRBJ1-1
CASSPPGTGNMNTEAFF
TGTGCCAGCTCACCACCCGGGACAGGGAACATGAACACTGAAGCTTTCTTT